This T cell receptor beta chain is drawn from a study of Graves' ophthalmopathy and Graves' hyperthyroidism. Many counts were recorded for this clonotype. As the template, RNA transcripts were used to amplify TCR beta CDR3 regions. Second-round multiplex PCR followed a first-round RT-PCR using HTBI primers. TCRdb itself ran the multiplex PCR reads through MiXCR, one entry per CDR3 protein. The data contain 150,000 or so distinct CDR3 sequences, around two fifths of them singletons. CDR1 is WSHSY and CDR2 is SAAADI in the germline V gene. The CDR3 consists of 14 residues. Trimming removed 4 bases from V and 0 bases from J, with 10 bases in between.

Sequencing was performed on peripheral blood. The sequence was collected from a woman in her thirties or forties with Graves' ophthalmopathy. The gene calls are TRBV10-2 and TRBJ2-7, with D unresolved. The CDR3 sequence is CASSGWADSYEQYF. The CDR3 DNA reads TGCGCCAGCAGTGGATGGGCAGACTCCTACGAGCAGTACTTC.